This TCR beta chain was observed in a study of T cells after yellow fever vaccination. Background on the study: When fractions had low cell numbers, they were prepared with SMART-Seq v4 Ultra Low Input.

Researchers made TCR cDNA using 5'RACE template switching, and this step added a universal primer site and UMIs. TCRdb fed the 5' RACE reads into MiXCR, producing one record per CDR3 protein. The repertoire has 250,000 to 350,000 distinct CDR3 sequences, around 4.3% of them found once; the top ten carry approximately 20%. This CDR3 contains 15 residues. CDR1 is SEHNR and CDR2 is FQNEAQ in the germline V gene (reference sequence). Trimming removed 3 bases at V and 2 bases at J, with 13 bases between. The receptor was isolated from a man between 18 and 35 years old who received the YFV17D yellow fever vaccine. The rearrangement joins TRBV7-9 to TRBJ2-5, with a weak D call TRBD1 (6 bases). Sample: PBMCs, taken 15 days after the yellow fever booster vaccination. The CDR3 DNA sequence: TGTGCCAGCAGCTTTAGTTCGGGGACACAAGAGACCCAGTACTTC. Amino acids: CASSFSSGTQETQYF.